This T cell receptor beta chain was found in a study of CD8 T cells in ankylosing spondylitis. Study outcomes and limitations: The disease-linked clones had a CD8+ phenotype and low blood frequencies.

TCRdb analysed the 5' RACE reads with MiXCR anew, one entry per CDR3 protein. This sample has hundreds of thousands of distinct CDR3 sequences; under 30% occur once, and the top ten carry 5% to 7.5%. The V and J ends lost 6 bases and 0 bases respectively, with 11 bases between them. The CDR3 contains 14 residues. This clonotype occurred a few times. Its cognate antigen is unknown. The V call is TRBV12-3 or TRBV12-4, the J call TRBJ1-1; D is ambiguous. The sequenced sample was blood, either unsorted or a sorted T cell fraction (not recorded which). This TCR came from a male donor with ankylosing spondylitis or in good health (not recorded which). In DNA form, the CDR3 reads TGTGCCAGCAGATATTCACAGCTGAACACTGAAGCTTTCTTT. The encoded protein is CASRYSQLNTEAFF.